The 24 T cell receptor beta chains reported below all come from one sample, sequenced in a study of T cells after yellow fever vaccination. TCRdb passed the 5' RACE reads through MiXCR, listing each CDR3 protein once. The sample includes some 300,000 distinct CDR3 sequences, around 9.3% of them seen just once. Specimen: CD4+ T cells sorted from PBMCs, collected 5 days after the yellow fever booster vaccination. Every receptor here comes from a young man who received the YFV17D yellow fever vaccine.

This clonotype was detected many times. The chain couples TRBV2 to TRBJ1-5, with 12 bases lining up with TRBD1. Germline assignment: CDR1 SNHLY and CDR2 FYNNEI. The ends lost 6 bases at V and 7 bases at J; junction bases unmatched: 7. The CDR3 has 15 residues. The CDR3 DNA reads as TGTGCCAGCAGCCGGGAGGGACAGGGGGCCCAGCCCCAGCATTTT. Amino acids: CASSREGQGAQPQHF.

A few counts support this clonotype. The gene calls are TRBV7-6 and TRBJ2-6; 12 bases line up with TRBD1. With 1 base clipped from V and 1 base from J, the junction kept 5 bases outside the gene matches. Germline CDR1 is SGHVS and CDR2 is FNYEAQ. The CDR3 is 19 residues long. The CDR3 loop reads CASSLGLGQGASGANVLTF. For the CDR3, the DNA is TGTGCCAGCAGCTTAGGATTGGGACAGGGGGCATCTGGGGCCAACGTCCTGACTTTC.

The chain is built from TRBV5-1 and TRBJ2-2; 7 bases match TRBD2. The ends lost 4 bases at V and 6 bases at J; junction bases unmatched: 12. The CDR3 runs to 16 residues. Germline CDR1 and CDR2: SGHRS and YFSETQ. This chain's CDR3 is CASSPVWRGRSGELFF. Here the CDR3 DNA reads TGCGCCAGCAGCCCCGTGTGGCGGGGGAGGTCCGGGGAGCTGTTTTTT.

This clonotype was seen many times. Written as DNA, the CDR3 is TGTGCCAGCAGCCAAGATCCGTCATCCCAAGAGACCCAGTACTTC. It yields the protein CASSQDPSSQETQYF. This rearrangement joins TRBV3-1 to TRBJ2-5, with no clear D. In germline, CDR1 is LGHDT, CDR2 YNNKEL (reference sequence). The CDR3 has 15 residues. V was cut by 0 bases and J by 1 base, with 9 bases left in between.

In this sample, this clonotype turned up a few times. The CDR3 sequence: CASTPGQGRYNEQFF. The CDR3 DNA is TGTGCCAGCACCCCCGGACAGGGACGATACAATGAGCAGTTCTTC. The gene calls are TRBV12-3 or TRBV12-4 and TRBJ2-1, with 8 positions matching TRBD1. The trim removed 7 bases at V and 4 bases at J, leaving 9 bases unmatched. The CDR3 is 15 amino acids.

This clonotype has a count of ten or more. The chain is built from TRBV7-9 and TRBJ2-5; no reliable D call. Per germline, CDR1 SEHNR and CDR2 FQNEAQ (reference sequence). The CDR3 is 13 amino acids. The V end was cut by 5 bases, the J end by 6 bases, with 13 bases between. CDR3 DNA: TGTGCCAGCAGCCCTGGCGGAAGCCAGACCCAGTACTTC. Translating gives CASSPGGSQTQYF. The complete variable domain, with remaining parts taken from reference TRBV7-9 and TRBJ2-5, reads DTGVSQNPRHKITKRGQNVTFRCDPISEHNRLYWYRQTLGQGPEFLTYFQNEAQLEKSRLLSDRFSAERPKGSFSTLEIQRTEQGDSAMYLCASSPGGSQTQYFGPGTRLLVL.

The chain uses TRBV27 and TRBJ2-3; 7 nucleotides match TRBD1. The germline V gene encodes CDR1 MNHEY and CDR2 SMNVEV (reference sequence). The junction had 10 bases not matched to a gene; V was cut back by 6 bases and J by 1 base. The CDR3 consists of 16 residues. CDR3 nucleotides: TGTGCCAGCAGCCGAACAGGGGCTCTAGGCACAGATACGCAGTATTTT. This codes for CASSRTGALGTDTQYF.

This clonotype was counted ten times or more. The chain has TRBV4-2 and TRBJ1-4; TRBD1 agrees at 9 bases. Germline V lookup: CDR1 LGHNA, CDR2 YNFKEQ. Trimming removed 1 base from V and 8 bases from J; junction bases left unmatched: 5. The CDR3 is 15 residues long. The CDR3 DNA reads TGTGCCAGCAGCCAAGGGGGGACAGGGAGCGAAAAACTGTTTTTT. Translation: CASSQGGTGSEKLFF.

The chain is built from TRBV4-2 and TRBJ2-5; D is unclear. Germline CDR1 LGHNA, CDR2 YNFKEQ. Trimming shortened V by 1 base and J by 5 bases, and 11 bases separated the two germline ends. This CDR3 region has 14 residues. This chain's CDR3 is CASSQAGILETQYF. The CDR3 DNA is TGTGCCAGCAGCCAAGCGGGCATTTTGGAGACCCAGTACTTC.

This chain connects TRBV5-1 to TRBJ2-5, with TRBD2 identical over 13 bases. Trimming removed 5 bases from V and 0 bases from J; junction bases left unmatched: 10. Per germline, CDR1 SGHRS and CDR2 YFSETQ. The length of the CDR3 is 18 residues. As DNA, the CDR3 is TGCGCCAGCAGTTTCGGACTAGCGGGGGACCTGTACCAAGAGACCCAGTACTTC. This translates into CASSFGLAGDLYQETQYF.

Many counts were recorded for this clonotype. The rearrangement links TRBV29-1 to TRBJ1-6, with a weak D call TRBD1 (5 bases). V shed 6 bases and J shed 7 bases, with 13 bases lying between them. The CDR3 covers 13 residues. CDR1 and CDR2 (germline): SQVTM, ANQGSEA. The CDR3 region is CSVGDASNSPLHF. The CDR3 DNA is TGCAGCGTAGGGGACGCAAGCAATTCACCCCTCCACTTT.

The chain uses TRBV4-2 and TRBJ1-2, with D tentatively TRBD1 (5 bases). CDR1 is LGHNA and CDR2 is YNFKEQ in the germline V gene. With 1 base removed from V and 3 bases from J, the gap between germline ends came to 18 bases. This CDR3 region has 17 residues. Written as DNA, the CDR3 is TGTGCCAGCAGCCAAGGAGTAAACTCGGACATTGACTATGGCTACACCTTC. This encodes CASSQGVNSDIDYGYTF.

The chain has TRBV6-2 or TRBV6-3 and TRBJ2-7; D tentatively reads TRBD1 or TRBD2 (5 bases each). V was shortened by 3 bases and J by 1 base, with 22 bases between the two germline ends. Germline V gives CDR1 MNHEY, CDR2 SVGEGT. This CDR3 has 18 residues. CDR3 sequence reads: CASSYPPRVGVSSYEQYF. Written as DNA, the CDR3 is TGTGCCAGCAGTTATCCCCCCCGGGTGGGGGTTAGTTCCTACGAGCAGTACTTC.

This clonotype was seen a handful of times. V and J are TRBV7-9 and TRBJ2-2; 10 nucleotides match TRBD2. V shed 2 bases and J 7 bases; nucleotides not matched to a gene: 1. The CDR3 totals 14 residues. Germline-derived CDR1 and CDR2 are SEHNR and FQNEAQ (reference sequence). CDR3 residues: CASSLTSGNGELFF. Written as DNA, the CDR3 is TGTGCCAGCAGCTTAACTAGCGGGAACGGGGAGCTGTTTTTT.

Only a few counts were recorded for this clonotype. The gene calls are TRBV5-1 and TRBJ1-6; 9 bases are shared with TRBD1. Germline-derived CDR1 and CDR2 are SGHRS and YFSETQ. J was trimmed by 9 bases and V by 1 base; bases with no gene match: 5. There are 15 residues in the CDR3. This chain's CDR3 is CASSLPGQGSSPLHF. The DNA of the CDR3 is TGCGCCAGCAGCTTGCCGGGACAGGGTAGTTCACCCCTCCACTTT.

Ten or more counts support this clonotype. V is TRBV6-2 or TRBV6-3 and J is TRBJ1-2, with D possibly being TRBD1 (6 bases). The ends were cut back, 6 bases at V and 1 base at J, with 12 bases in the middle. The germline gives CDR1 MNHEY, CDR2 SVGEGT. The CDR3 covers 14 residues. The CDR3, as DNA: TGTGCCAGCAGCCCGGACAGTCATAACTATGGCTACACCTTC. Protein: CASSPDSHNYGYTF.

This clonotype showed up many times. Here the CDR3 reads CSASPQDTQYF. CDR3 sequence (DNA): TGCAGTGCTAGCCCCCAGGATACGCAGTATTTT. V usage is TRBV20-1 and J usage is TRBJ2-3; the D is unclear. Germline V CDR1 and CDR2: DFQATT, SNEGSKA (reference sequence). Trimming took off 3 bases at V and 6 bases at J, with 7 bases between the two ends. The CDR3 length is 11 residues.

This clonotype was seen repeatedly, ten times or more. V and J are TRBV4-3 and TRBJ2-3; D gene unclear. Germline V gene lookup returns CDR1 LGHNA and CDR2 YSLEER. V was clipped by 1 base and J by 1 base, with 12 bases between them. The CDR3 covers 16 residues. This CDR3 reads CASSQGVHRRTDTQYF. The DNA for the CDR3 is TGCGCCAGCAGCCAAGGGGTACACAGACGCACAGATACGCAGTATTTT.

In its sample, this clonotype was seen many times. The rearrangement uses TRBV12-3 or TRBV12-4 and TRBJ2-2; D perhaps matches TRBD2 (6 bases). The CDR3 consists of 14 residues. V was pared by 2 bases and J by 5 bases, with 9 bases between. The CDR3 here is CASSLRGTTGELFF. DNA of the CDR3: TGTGCCAGCAGTTTACGAGGGACTACCGGGGAGCTGTTTTTT.

This chain uses TRBV4-3 with TRBJ1-3; 8 nucleotides line up with TRBD1. Germline CDR1 LGHNA, CDR2 YSLEER. J gave up 4 bases and V 3 bases, and 11 bases lay outside the gene matches. The CDR3 sequence is 17 residues long. CDR3 sequence (DNA): TGCGCCAGCAGCCAGCAGGCCGGGACAGGTTACGGAAACACCATATATTTT. It yields the protein CASSQQAGTGYGNTIYF.

This clonotype has a handful of counts. The chain uses TRBV4-1 and TRBJ2-7; D not resolved. The ends were cut back, 4 bases at V and 6 bases at J, with 13 bases in the middle. Per the germline V gene, CDR1 is MGHRA and CDR2 is YSYEKL. CDR3 length: 13 amino acids. The CDR3 DNA reads as TGCGCCAGCAGCCGACGGGCTCTATTCGAGCAGTACTTC. Its protein is CASSRRALFEQYF.

This clonotype was picked up many times. The rearrangement links TRBV6-5 to TRBJ2-2; TRBD2 agrees at 10 bases. Germline V gene sequence: CDR1 MNHEY, CDR2 SVGAGI. V lost 1 base to trimming and J lost 5 bases; unmatched junction nucleotides: 4. This CDR3 has 16 residues. As DNA, the CDR3 is TGTGCCAGCAGTTACTGGGTAGCGGGAGGAACCGGGGAGCTGTTTTTT. It is translated as CASSYWVAGGTGELFF.

This clonotype was detected only a few times. The chain carries TRBV4-3 and TRBJ1-1, with D perhaps matching TRBD1 (6 bases). CDR1 is LGHNA and CDR2 is YSLEER in the germline V gene. V dropped 0 bases and J dropped 7 bases, with 18 bases sitting between them. The CDR3 is 16 amino acids. In DNA, the CDR3 is TGCGCCAGCAGCCAAGATGGGAGCAGCGGGGGGCTTGAAGCTTTCTTT. It encodes CASSQDGSSGGLEAFF.

This clonotype was recorded at least ten times. The rearrangement links TRBV6-2 or TRBV6-3 to TRBJ2-5; maybe TRBD2 (5 bases). CDR1 MNHEY and CDR2 SVGEGT come from the germline V gene. The CDR3 spans 12 residues. V was pared by 6 bases and J by 5 bases, with 10 bases between. CDR3 amino acids: CASSPGLETQYF. The CDR3 bases are TGTGCCAGCAGCCCCGGACTGGAGACCCAGTACTTC.